The 24 T cell receptor beta chains in this list originate from one sample, sequenced in a study of shared clonotypes between healthy human individuals (dated by TCRdb to 2018 to 2021). The library came from the immunoSEQ multiplex PCR assay. Imported from immuneACCESS, the table was reduced by TCRdb to in-frame sequences with V and J called. These copies leave out some clones; in studies compared against another copy, an unresolved V gene accounts for under half, and the cause of the remainder is not known. The sample yields about 590,000 clones; 95% were counted once. Approximately 0.1% of the sample belongs to the ten largest clones. For the CD8 naive samples, CD45RO-negative cells were positively selected for CCR7, yielding a CD45RA+CCR7+ population from which TemRA cells were excluded. Sequencing was carried out using naive CD8+ T cells sorted from blood. The cell subset or site label corresponds to: CD45RA+CCR7+. These receptor sequences come from a woman in her 30s in good health.

This chain links TRBV13 with TRBJ2-7, with D possibly TRBD1 on 5 matching bases. CDR1 is PRHDT, CDR2 FYEKMQ, per germline (reference sequence). This CDR3 is 13 amino acids long. Trimming left V 2 bases short and J 2 bases short, with 7 bases between. CDR3 sequence: CASSLWGTYEQYF. Here the CDR3 DNA reads TGTGCCAGCAGCTTATGGGGCACCTACGAGCAGTACTTC.

The chain carries TRBV2 and TRBJ2-1; possibly TRBD2 for D (6 bases). Germline assignment: CDR1 SNHLY and CDR2 FYNNEI. V lost 4 bases to trimming and J lost 6 bases, with 13 bases between them. The CDR3 consists of 14 residues. CDR3 nucleotide sequence: TGTGCCAGCAGTGTAGCGGCGCGCGTCAATGAGCAGTTCTTC. Translating it yields CASSVAARVNEQFF.

The chain recombines TRBV28 with TRBJ2-2, with D tentatively TRBD2 (5 bases). The V end lost 7 bases, the J end lost 1 base, and 13 bases lay between the germline ends. The CDR3 consists of 15 residues. Germline loops: CDR1 MDHEN, CDR2 SYDVKM. This CDR3 reads CASTWGAVNTGELFF. CDR3 nucleotides: TGTGCCAGCACCTGGGGAGCGGTGAACACCGGGGAGCTGTTTTTT.

V and J are TRBV4-2 and TRBJ2-2; 8 bases align to TRBD2. This CDR3 is built from 17 residues. Germline-derived CDR1 and CDR2 are LGHNA and YNFKEQ. Losses at the gene ends were 0 bases for V and 4 bases for J; bases not matched to a gene: 7. The CDR3: CASSQDRVSGTTGELFF. The CDR3 DNA is TGTGCCAGCAGCCAAGATCGGGTTAGCGGGACCACCGGGGAGCTGTTTTTT.

This chain connects TRBV28 to TRBJ1-5, with D tentatively TRBD1 (6 bases). The CDR3 consists of 15 residues. Trimming pared 6 bases from V and 6 bases from J, leaving 18 bases between. The germline V gene encodes CDR1 MDHEN and CDR2 SYDVKM. Here the CDR3 reads CASRLIRDIAQPQHF. CDR3 nucleotides: TGTGCCAGCAGATTAATTCGGGACATCGCTCAGCCCCAGCATTTT.

This chain uses TRBV9 with TRBJ2-7; D might be TRBD1 (6 bases). Trimming left V 0 bases short and J 5 bases short, with 12 bases between. Germline V gene data show CDR1 as SGDLS and CDR2 as YYNGEE. The CDR3 is 14 amino acids. CDR3 protein: CASSVASQGNEQYF. As DNA, the CDR3 is TGTGCCAGCAGCGTAGCGAGCCAGGGGAACGAGCAGTACTTC.

The chain links TRBV27 to TRBJ2-1; 10 nucleotides line up with TRBD2. The V segment lost 0 bases and the J segment 8 bases; nucleotides outside the gene matches: 7. The CDR3 spans 16 residues. The V gene's germline CDR1 is MNHEY and CDR2 SMNVEV (reference sequence). The CDR3 sequence: CASSLSSGRAFDEQFF. In DNA, the CDR3 is TGTGCCAGCAGTTTATCGAGCGGGAGGGCTTTCGATGAGCAGTTCTTC.

This clone was picked up one time. CDR3 protein: CASRSRGTELSYEQYF. CDR3 coding DNA: TGTGCCAGCAGGTCCCGAGGGACGGAGCTTTCCTACGAGCAGTACTTC. The chain has TRBV28 and TRBJ2-7; D could derive from TRBD1 or TRBD2 (5 bases each). V lost 6 bases, J lost 1 base, and 19 bases lay in between. CDR3 length equals 16 residues. The V gene's germline CDR1 is MDHEN and CDR2 SYDVKM.

The genes are TRBV2 and TRBJ2-7; TRBD2 is a possible D gene (6 bases). CDR1 and CDR2 (germline): SNHLY, FYNNEI. Trimming took off 4 bases at V and 3 bases at J, with 19 bases between the two ends. There are 16 residues in the CDR3. CDR3 residues: CASSAPPGTGLYEQYF. CDR3 DNA sequence: TGTGCCAGCAGTGCCCCTCCCGGGACGGGACTCTACGAGCAGTACTTC. Drawing the rest from reference TRBV2 and TRBJ2-7, the complete variable domain is EPEVTQTPSHQVTQMGQEVILRCVPISNHLYFYWYRQILGQKVEFLVSFYNNEISEKSEIFDDQFSVERPDGSNFTLKIRSTKLEDSAMYFCASSAPPGTGLYEQYFGPGTRLTVT.

This clone was found once. This chain links TRBV2 with TRBJ2-1, with TRBD2 matching 8 bases. Germline V gene data show CDR1 as SNHLY and CDR2 as FYNNEI. With V trimmed by 3 bases and J by 15 bases, 16 bases remained unmatched. The CDR3 runs to 15 residues. CDR3 sequence reads: CASSEYKASGRSPFF. CDR3 bases: TGTGCCAGCAGTGAGTATAAGGCAAGCGGGAGAAGCCCGTTCTTC.

The rearrangement links TRBV25-1 to TRBJ1-3, with D unresolved. The CDR3 totals 14 residues. The V end was cut by 0 bases, the J end by 4 bases, with 7 bases between. The germline gives CDR1 MGHDK, CDR2 SYGVNS. CDR3 sequence (DNA): TGTGCCAGCAGTGAATACCCCTCGGGAAACACCATATATTTT. It encodes CASSEYPSGNTIYF.

The chain carries TRBV28 and TRBJ1-2; D gene ambiguous. Germline V CDR1 and CDR2: MDHEN, SYDVKM. Trimming took off 4 bases at V and 1 base at J, with 13 bases between the two ends. The CDR3 is made up of 15 amino acids. The CDR3 loop reads CASSSSRTVNYGYTF. The DNA for the CDR3 is TGTGCCAGCAGTTCCTCTCGGACGGTTAACTATGGCTACACCTTC.

For this clone: Other nucleotide sequences in the sample specify the same CDR3. J is TRBJ2-1 and V is TRBV7-9, with D perhaps TRBD2 (6 bases). Germline values: CDR1 SEHNR, CDR2 FQNEAQ (reference sequence). V shed 5 bases and J shed 4 bases, with 18 bases lying between them. The CDR3 contains 16 residues. The CDR3 loop is CASSPRRGTDYNEQFF. In DNA form, the CDR3 reads TGTGCCAGCAGCCCCAGGCGGGGAACTGATTACAATGAGCAGTTCTTC.

The count of this clone is one. This chain connects TRBV27 to TRBJ1-1, with D possibly TRBD1 on 6 matching bases. The V gene's germline CDR1 is MNHEY and CDR2 SMNVEV (reference sequence). Trimming left V 7 bases short and J 9 bases short, with 21 bases between. The CDR3 has 14 amino acids. The CDR3, as DNA: TGTGCCAGCATTCCCCGGGACACCCGGATGAAAGCTTTCTTT. This encodes CASIPRDTRMKAFF.

This clone was found a few times. The chain employs TRBV5-4 and TRBJ1-1; D may be TRBD1 (6 bases). Per the germline V gene, CDR1 is SGHNT and CDR2 is YYREEE (reference sequence). This CDR3 is built from 14 residues. Trimming cost V 4 bases and J 3 bases, with 13 bases left between them. DNA for the CDR3: TGTGCCAGCAGCCCCGGGGGGGGCGACACTGAAGCTTTCTTT. It specifies CASSPGGGDTEAFF.

The chain recombines TRBV28 with TRBJ1-1, with D hard to call. CDR1 MDHEN and CDR2 SYDVKM come from the germline V gene. The CDR3 is made up of 17 amino acids. Trimming removed 9 bases at V and 0 bases at J, with 23 bases between. This chain's CDR3 is CASETRKETVMNTEAFF. The CDR3 coding sequence is TGTGCCAGTGAAACCCGAAAAGAGACGGTCATGAACACTGAAGCTTTCTTT.

The chain recombines TRBV6-5 with TRBJ2-2; no clear D gene. The CDR3 runs 12 residues. Germline-derived CDR1 and CDR2 are MNHEY and SVGAGI. V was shortened by 6 bases and J by 7 bases, with 9 bases between the two germline ends. The CDR3 here is CASSPDDGELFF. Written as DNA, the CDR3 is TGTGCCAGCAGCCCCGATGACGGGGAGCTGTTTTTT.

The chain employs TRBV4-1 and TRBJ2-1; maybe TRBD2 (6 bases). The CDR3 is 17 amino acids. Germline V gene data show CDR1 as MGHRA and CDR2 as YSYEKL. The V end was cut by 4 bases, the J end by 0 bases, with 16 bases between. The CDR3 loop is CASSRQVGLSSYNEQFF. The CDR3 coding sequence is TGCGCCAGCAGCCGCCAAGTGGGACTCAGCTCCTACAATGAGCAGTTCTTC.

The genes are TRBV5-1 and TRBJ2-7; D is perhaps TRBD1 or TRBD2 (5 bases each). The CDR3 runs 13 residues. V was cut by 7 bases and J by 2 bases, with 13 bases left in between. Germline CDR1 and CDR2: SGHRS and YFSETQ. The CDR3: CASRVGRAYEQYF. The CDR3 nucleotides read TGCGCCAGCCGGGTGGGACGCGCCTACGAGCAGTACTTC.

The table lists this clone with a count of one. The chain joins TRBV7-6 to TRBJ2-1; D not certain. The germline gives CDR1 SGHVS, CDR2 FNYEAQ. The CDR3 extends over 14 amino acids. V was pared by 0 bases and J by 5 bases, with 8 bases between. CDR3 amino acids: CASSLAAEHNEQFF. The CDR3 nucleotides are TGTGCCAGCAGCTTAGCGGCGGAACACAATGAGCAGTTCTTC.

This sequence joins TRBV5-1 and TRBJ2-1, with D possibly TRBD2 on 5 matching bases. V lost 5 bases, J lost 4 bases, and 22 bases lay in between. The CDR3 runs 17 residues. The V gene's germline CDR1 is SGHRS and CDR2 YFSETQ. The CDR3 loop reads CASSSSSATELYNEQFF. In DNA, the CDR3 is TGCGCCAGCAGTTCGAGTAGCGCGACCGAACTATACAATGAGCAGTTCTTC.

The chain carries TRBV9 and TRBJ1-2; TRBD1 aligns across 10 bases. In germline, CDR1 is SGDLS, CDR2 YYNGEE. The V segment lost 3 bases and the J segment 1 base; nucleotides outside the gene matches: 9. This CDR3 is 17 amino acids long. For the CDR3, the DNA is TGTGCCAGCAGCGGAGGACAGGGGGAGACAATTAACTATGGCTACACCTTC. Amino acid sequence: CASSGGQGETINYGYTF.

A remark on this clone: Other DNA sequences from this sample encode an identical CDR3 as well. The chain recombines TRBV27 with TRBJ2-7, with D hard to call. The CDR3 is 13 amino acids. Germline V gene lookup returns CDR1 MNHEY and CDR2 SMNVEV (reference sequence). V lost 3 bases, J lost 3 bases, and 9 bases lay in between. This CDR3 is CASSLGLDYEQYF. The DNA for the CDR3 is TGTGCCAGCAGTTTGGGATTGGACTACGAGCAGTACTTC.

The CDR3, as DNA: TGTGCCAGCAGTGACTGGGGGGTACAAGAGACCCAGTACTTC. Its translation: CASSDWGVQETQYF. The V and J genes are TRBV27 and TRBJ2-5, with a possible D match to TRBD2 (6 bases). Germline V gene sequence: CDR1 MNHEY, CDR2 SMNVEV (reference sequence). There are 14 residues in the CDR3. V was cut by 5 bases and J by 2 bases, with 12 bases left in between.